This TCR beta chain was retrieved from a study of blood T cell repertoires in COVID-19 (dated by TCRdb to 2018 to 2021). Describing the broader study: The collaborator samples originated in the United States, Italy and Spain and spanned the acute and convalescent phases of COVID-19. The material from the prospective study consisted of cDNA or gDNA derived from T cells, B-cell-depleted T cells, or PBMCs. The repertoires were released in a freely available public database meant as a resource for research on the immune response to SARS-CoV-2. Deeply sampled blood TCRbeta repertoires from subjects exposed to, actively infected with, or recovered from COVID-19 were included in the dataset. Samples came from the ongoing ImmuneRACE study (first 160 participants) plus 1,254 subjects from 6 global collaborators. HLA class I and class II types, where available, came from metadata supplied by the sample provider rather than from assay-based typing. A de-identified subject ID, COVID-19 status, age in years and sex were almost always included in the sample metadata. What the research found in general, with its limitations: The quantity of clinical and demographic metadata differed by source and by participant and was supplied without curation.

About this clone: No antigen is known for it. Base qualities are missing; no much larger clone stands one base away.

For CDR1 and CDR2, the germline V gene lists LGHNA and YSLEER. The germline V and J ends show losses of 1 base and 6 bases respectively, and no gene match explains 5 bases of the junction. The CDR3 sequence holds 16 residues, the cysteine and phenylalanine included. Only the CDR3 DNA is retained, 48 bases long and in frame from the first base. A second Seattle source provided samples from volunteer blood donors who had recovered from COVID-19. The collaborating institutions used their own protocols to collect whole blood in K2EDTA tubes. For TCRbeta analysis, collaborators shipped samples as frozen whole blood, isolated PBMCs, or DNA extracted from either of those sample types. The immunoSEQ Assay, a bias-controlled multiplex PCR, was used to amplify TCRbeta CDR3 regions from genomic DNA. Turning to the authors' computational methods: The number of nucleated cells in each sample was estimated from the amplification of reference gene primers within the assay. To quantify the absolute abundance of each unique TCRbeta CDR3 rearrangement, sequence reads were collapsed and filtered. For each sample, productive Simpson clonality was calculated as the square root of Simpson's diversity index across productive rearrangements. TCRdb limited this immuneACCESS table to in-frame rearrangements with V and J called. A share of clones is missing; checked studies link under half to unresolved V genes, and the rest is unexplained. For V, J and clone size, that table is used; D and trimming come from the DNA. Within this sample are fewer than 200,000 clones, with 89% of them counted one time only. The ten largest make up less than 2% of the sample.

The sequenced sample was peripheral blood. Rearrangement joined TRBV4-3 to TRBJ2-1; 11 middle bases align to TRBD2. This receptor was identified in a man aged 18 to 29 who had recovered from COVID-19. The DNA is TGCGCCAGCAGCCAAGGCACACTAGCGGGAGTCAATGAGCAGTTCTTC. This yields the protein CASSQGTLAGVNEQFF.